This passage covers 26 T cell receptor beta chains from one sample sequenced in a study of human T cells and chemical hapten exposure. Time point meaning: patch test 3, about 24 weeks after DPC sensitization. Treatment indicated: therapeutic diphenylcyclopropenone sensitization with weekly scalp DPC. TCRdb independently ran MiXCR on the RACE reads; one entry per CDR3 protein. The table has some 32,000 distinct CDR3 sequences, 5.8% seen once. The sample in question was whole blood, obtained in connection with sensitization to the hapten diphenylcyclopropenone (DPC). All receptors come from a man under 40 with alopecia areata. Some clones in this sample may be carry-over from other donors' samples.

The J gene is TRBJ2-3, the V gene TRBV29-1, with D unclear. V was clipped by 4 bases and J by 0 bases, with 2 bases between them. The CDR3 is 11 residues long. CDR1 and CDR2 from the germline V gene are SQVTM and ANQGSEA. The CDR3 is CSVGSTDTQYF. The DNA of the CDR3 is TGCAGCGTTGGTAGCACAGATACGCAGTATTTT.

The chain recombines TRBV6-5 with TRBJ2-1, with a possible D match to TRBD2 (7 bases). Per the germline V gene, CDR1 is MNHEY and CDR2 is SVGAGI. CDR3 length: 14 amino acids. Trimming left V 2 bases short and J 6 bases short, with 11 bases between. The CDR3 sequence: CASSYGGAGNEQFF. In DNA, the CDR3 is TGTGCCAGCAGTTACGGGGGGGCGGGCAATGAGCAGTTCTTC.

This clonotype occurred many times. The V gene is TRBV12-3 or TRBV12-4, the J gene TRBJ2-5; D ambiguous. The CDR3 runs 12 residues. V was cut by 3 bases and J by 7 bases, with 9 bases left in between. The CDR3, as DNA: TGTGCCAGCAGTTTGGCCGCGCTGACCCAGTACTTC. Its translation is CASSLAALTQYF.

This clonotype was observed at least ten times. The chain carries TRBV4-2 and TRBJ2-7; D gene uncertain. CDR3 length: 13 amino acids. The germline V gene encodes CDR1 LGHNA and CDR2 YNFKEQ. V lost 0 bases and J 0 bases, leaving 3 bases between the germline ends. CDR3 DNA: TGTGCCAGCAGCCAAGAGGGCTCCTACGAGCAGTACTTC. This encodes CASSQEGSYEQYF.

In regard to this clonotype: Just one base apart from a much larger clone, this may be a read error. Because it lacks the conserved phenylalanine or tryptophan at the end, this CDR3 is likely a read error. The chain employs TRBV30 and TRBJ2-1; 11 bases agree with TRBD2. The CDR3 is 17 residues long. The trim removed 1 base at V and 0 bases at J, leaving 5 bases unmatched. Looked up from germline, CDR1 is GTSNPN and CDR2 is SVGIG (reference sequence). The CDR3 sequence: CAWSGRGTSGSYNEQFL. The CDR3 nucleotides read TGTGCCTGGAGTGGGAGAGGGACTAGCGGCTCCTACAATGAGCAGTTCCTC.

This clonotype was seen ten or more times. The chain carries TRBV12-3 or TRBV12-4 and TRBJ2-7; perhaps D is TRBD1 or TRBD2 (5 bases each). The CDR3 is made up of 13 amino acids. The germline V and J ends were trimmed by 4 bases and 3 bases, with 10 bases remaining between them. CDR3: CASSSRDLYEQYF. The CDR3 DNA is TGTGCCAGCAGTTCCCGGGACCTCTACGAGCAGTACTTC.

On this clonotype itself: This may be a read error, as it is one base from a much larger clone. The rearrangement joins TRBV7-3 to TRBJ2-5, with 7 nucleotides matching TRBD2. The CDR3 length is 16 residues. Germline-derived CDR1 and CDR2 are SGHTA and FQGTGA. Unmatched junction bases numbered 14, after V lost 5 bases and J lost 5 bases. The CDR3 DNA follows: TGTGCCAGCAGCCCAACGGGAGCGGGGCGCCATGAGACCCAGTACTTC. It specifies CASSPTGAGRHETQYF.

This clonotype was observed many times. This rearrangement joins TRBV7-8 to TRBJ2-3; TRBD2 matches at 9 bases. The J segment lost 4 bases and the V segment lost 3 bases, leaving 5 bases of the junction unmatched. This CDR3 contains 15 residues. Germline CDR1 reads SGHVS; CDR2 reads FQNEAQ. Written as DNA, the CDR3 is TGTGCCAGCAGCTTGGGCGGGGGGGCATCAGATACGCAGTATTTT. Protein product: CASSLGGGASDTQYF.

This clonotype was found many times. The chain combines TRBV29-1 with TRBJ2-5, with 7 nucleotides matching TRBD2. V shed 3 bases, J shed 5 bases, and the junction held 6 bases outside the gene matches. Germline loops: CDR1 SQVTM, CDR2 ANQGSEA. The CDR3 has 13 residues. The CDR3 region is CSVDKGEGETQYF. CDR3 in DNA: TGCAGCGTTGATAAAGGGGAGGGGGAGACCCAGTACTTC.

The table lists this clonotype with many counts. CDR3 DNA sequence: TGTGCCAGCAGCTTATCCTCAGGGGCCGGCACAGATACGCAGTATTTT. Encoded protein: CASSLSSGAGTDTQYF. The V and J genes are TRBV7-2 and TRBJ2-3; weak D call: TRBD1 (6 bases). Per germline, CDR1 SGHTA and CDR2 FQGNSA. CDR3 size: 16 residues. V lost 2 bases, J lost 1 base, and 13 bases lay in between.

This clonotype was picked up many times. V gene TRBV27 combines with J gene TRBJ1-5; 7 nucleotides align to TRBD1. CDR1 and CDR2 from the germline V gene are MNHEY and SMNVEV (reference sequence). The V and J ends lost 5 bases and 0 bases, in that order; junction bases with no gene match: 13. This CDR3 is 18 amino acids long. The CDR3 here is CASSPTATGALSNQPQHF. CDR3 in DNA: TGTGCCAGCAGTCCTACCGCCACAGGGGCCCTTAGCAATCAGCCCCAGCATTTT.

This clonotype was detected ten times or more. The rearrangement joins TRBV12-3 or TRBV12-4 to TRBJ2-5; D may correspond to TRBD1 or TRBD2 (5 bases each). Between the trimmed V and J ends, which lost 5 bases and 5 bases, there was a span of 18 bases. The CDR3 sequence is 15 residues long. The DNA of the CDR3 is TGTGCCAGCAGTCCCCAGATTTGGGACCGGGAGACCCAGTACTTC. It specifies CASSPQIWDRETQYF.

This clonotype has ten or more counts. The J gene is TRBJ2-4, the V gene TRBV19, with TRBD1 identical over 9 bases. The germline V gene has CDR1 LNHDA and CDR2 SQIVND (reference sequence). V shed 5 bases and J 0 bases; nucleotides not matched to a gene: 2. This CDR3 is 15 amino acids long. The CDR3 loop is CASSAGQGAKNIQYF. In DNA form, the CDR3 reads TGTGCCAGTAGTGCGGGACAGGGAGCCAAAAACATTCAGTACTTC.

This clonotype has at least ten counts. This chain connects TRBV20-1 to TRBJ1-6; 8 bases match TRBD1. The CDR3 is 17 residues long. With 4 bases clipped from V and 4 bases from J, the junction kept 12 bases outside the gene matches. Germline V gene lookup returns CDR1 DFQATT and CDR2 SNEGSKA (reference sequence). The chain's CDR3 is CSAKEAGQGLYNSPLHF. Written as DNA, the CDR3 is TGCAGTGCTAAAGAGGCCGGACAGGGCCTTTATAATTCACCCCTCCACTTT.

This clonotype showed up many times. V usage is TRBV20-1 and J usage is TRBJ2-1; the match to TRBD2 covers 7 bases. The CDR3 sequence is 15 residues long. Germline-derived CDR1 and CDR2 are DFQATT and SNEGSKA (reference sequence). V shed 6 bases and J 3 bases; nucleotides not matched to a gene: 11. In nucleotides, the CDR3 is TGCAGTGCCTTCGACGGGGCTAGCGGCTACAATGAGCAGTTCTTC. It specifies CSAFDGASGYNEQFF.

Many counts were recorded for this clonotype. DNA for the CDR3: TGTGCCAGCAGCTTGGTAGACGGGAGAATGGAGACCCAGTACTTC. Its translation: CASSLVDGRMETQYF. The genes are TRBV7-9 and TRBJ2-5; weak D call: TRBD2 (6 bases). The V end lost 3 bases, the J end lost 5 bases, and 16 bases lay between the germline ends. Germline V gene sequence: CDR1 SEHNR, CDR2 FQNEAQ (reference sequence). This CDR3 is 15 amino acids long.

This clonotype was detected many times. The chain is built from TRBV7-9 and TRBJ1-5, with D tentatively TRBD1 (6 bases). Between the trimmed V and J ends, which lost 1 base and 5 bases, there was a span of 9 bases. The CDR3 is 14 amino acids. Germline assignment: CDR1 SEHNR and CDR2 FQNEAQ (reference sequence). The CDR3 region is CASSLEGGHQPQHF. Written as DNA, the CDR3 is TGTGCCAGCAGCTTAGAGGGGGGGCATCAGCCCCAGCATTTT.

This clonotype was seen many times. The rearrangement joins TRBV11-2 to TRBJ1-4; a possible D gene is TRBD1 (6 bases). This CDR3 contains 15 residues. Trimming pared 2 bases from V and 2 bases from J, leaving 9 bases between. CDR1 and CDR2 from the germline V gene are SGHAT and FQNNGV. The DNA for the CDR3 is TGTGCCAGCAGCTTAATGAGGGGGACTAATGAAAAACTGTTTTTT. This codes for CASSLMRGTNEKLFF.

This clonotype was seen ten or more times. V is TRBV20-1 and J is TRBJ1-6, with D uncertain. V shed 3 bases and J shed 0 bases, with 12 bases lying between them. CDR1 and CDR2 (germline): DFQATT, SNEGSKA (reference sequence). The CDR3 sequence is 16 residues long. CDR3 nucleotide sequence: TGCAGTGCTAGTGGGCAGAGCAGCTCCTATAATTCACCCCTCCACTTT. Its translation is CSASGQSSSYNSPLHF.

This clonotype has a count of ten or more. In DNA, the CDR3 is TGTGCCATCAGTGAGAGTCGGGGGTTCACAGATACGCAGTATTTT. This sequence encodes CAISESRGFTDTQYF. The chain combines TRBV10-3 with TRBJ2-3, with D perhaps matching TRBD2 (6 bases). V was trimmed by 2 bases and J by 2 bases, leaving 11 bases between them. Germline-derived CDR1 and CDR2 are ENHRY and SYGVKD. There are 15 residues in the CDR3.

The rearrangement uses TRBV2 and TRBJ2-3; D remains ambiguous. The CDR3 totals 12 residues. With 6 bases removed from V and 1 base from J, the gap between germline ends came to 5 bases. From germline, CDR1 is SNHLY and CDR2 FYNNEI. In nucleotides, the CDR3 is TGTGCCAGCAGCCTGGGCACAGATACGCAGTATTTT. It encodes CASSLGTDTQYF.

This clonotype was seen many times. The chain recombines TRBV27 with TRBJ2-7; possible D gene TRBD1, 6 bases. The V end was cut by 5 bases, the J end by 0 bases, with 17 bases between. The CDR3 contains 16 residues. In germline, CDR1 is MNHEY, CDR2 SMNVEV (reference sequence). This chain's CDR3 is CASSPPGTLSSYEQYF. CDR3 bases: TGTGCCAGCAGTCCTCCGGGGACACTTAGCTCCTACGAGCAGTACTTC.

This clonotype was seen at least ten times. V is TRBV9 and J is TRBJ2-1, with D uncertain. The V end lost 0 bases, the J end lost 6 bases, and 7 bases lay between the germline ends. The CDR3 consists of 13 residues. Per the germline V gene, CDR1 is SGDLS and CDR2 is YYNGEE. DNA of the CDR3: TGTGCCAGCAGCGTAGACGGCCCCAATGAGCAGTTCTTC. Its protein product is CASSVDGPNEQFF.

This sequence joins TRBV2 and TRBJ1-2, with no clear D. The ends were cut back, 8 bases at V and 4 bases at J, with 8 bases in the middle. Germline V CDR1 and CDR2: SNHLY, FYNNEI. The CDR3 covers 11 residues. The CDR3 DNA sequence: TGTGCCAGCCAGCCCACCTATGGCTACACCTTC. Amino acid sequence: CASQPTYGYTF. The whole variable domain, filled in from reference TRBV2 and TRBJ1-2, reads EPEVTQTPSHQVTQMGQEVILRCVPISNHLYFYWYRQILGQKVEFLVSFYNNEISEKSEIFDDQFSVERPDGSNFTLKIRSTKLEDSAMYFCASQPTYGYTFGSGTRLTVV.

In its sample, this clonotype was seen many times. CDR3 sequence reads: CASGQDRAGGELFF. The CDR3 bases are TGTGCTAGTGGACAGGACAGGGCAGGCGGGGAGCTGTTTTTT. The chain recombines TRBV12-5 with TRBJ2-2, with TRBD1 identical over 8 bases. CDR3 length: 14 residues. V was pared by 6 bases and J by 7 bases, with 7 bases of the junction left unmatched. The germline gives CDR1 LGHNT, CDR2 FRNRAP.

This clonotype was detected many times. The rearrangement links TRBV6-2 or TRBV6-3 to TRBJ2-6, with D possibly TRBD2 on 5 matching bases. The CDR3 is 19 amino acids. In germline, CDR1 is MNHEY, CDR2 SVGEGT. V dropped 0 bases and J dropped 0 bases, with 15 bases sitting between them. The chain's CDR3 is CASSYSPLQRYSGANVLTF. DNA of the CDR3: TGTGCCAGCAGTTACTCCCCCCTTCAGCGGTACTCTGGGGCCAACGTCCTGACTTTC.